Here is one TCR beta chain with its context. This record belongs to a study of blood T cell repertoires in COVID-19. In the study overall: Sources were T cells, B-cell-depleted T cells, or PBMCs; the material itself was cDNA or gDNA.

The authors' processing: Amplification with reference gene primers provided the estimates of nucleated cell counts. The table came from immunoSEQ multiplex PCR; TCRdb's copy has only in-frame clones and leaves some out. V, J and clone size are taken as reported in that table, and D and trimming were inferred from the DNA itself. There are about 190,000 clones in the sample; about 87% occur only once, and about 2.6% lies in the top ten. Germline loops: CDR1 SNHLY, CDR2 FYNNEI. Trimming removed 3 bases at V and 7 bases at J, with 10 bases between. The CDR3 contains 12 residues. V and J are TRBV2 and TRBJ2-7, with D uncertain. Sequenced material: peripheral blood. The sequence came from a man aged 35 to 55 with active or convalescent COVID-19. CDR3 nucleotide sequence: TGTGCCAGCAGTGACCCCCTTGAGGAGCAGTACTTC. Protein product: CASSDPLEEQYF. Looking up the rest from reference TRBV2 and TRBJ2-7 gives the full variable domain: EPEVTQTPSHQVTQMGQEVILRCVPISNHLYFYWYRQILGQKVEFLVSFYNNEISEKSEIFDDQFSVERPDGSNFTLKIRSTKLEDSAMYFCASSDPLEEQYFGPGTRLTVT.